This T cell receptor beta chain originates from a study of CD8 T cells in ankylosing spondylitis (dated by TCRdb to the late 2010s). Concerning the study at large: To find TCR variants linked to disease, the study profiled T cell receptor beta repertoires in ankylosing spondylitis patients and healthy donors. The full study cohort was made up of about 24 ankylosing spondylitis patients and 108 healthy donors. Peripheral blood samples were taken, and synovial fluid was additionally collected from ankylosing spondylitis patients.

General findings and caveats noted by the study authors: A TCR beta motif made up of fewer than 10 highly homologous amino acid variants appeared to be characteristic of blood from ankylosing spondylitis patients. Some motif variants had previously been reported in the synovial fluid and blood of reactive arthritis patients, which suggests shared mechanisms of disease initiation. The disease-linked clones showed a CD8+ phenotype and occurred at relatively low frequencies in peripheral blood. The disease-linked clones were reported to be significantly enriched in matched synovial fluid samples from ankylosing spondylitis patients.

This clonotype was counted at least ten times. Its specific antigen is unknown. The sample holds no much larger clone one base away, and base qualities are not on file. Including cysteine and phenylalanine, the CDR3 has 13 amino acids. The kept DNA is CDR3 alone, 39 bases in frame from the first base. The germline V gene supplies CDR1 SGDLS and CDR2 YYNGEE. V sheds 4 bases and J sheds 4 bases, leaving 10 bases between their ends. Sequencing used an Illumina HiSeq 2500. Quantitative 5'-RACE with molecular barcodes was used to prepare TCR beta libraries. Processing in the source paper ran as follows. A new computational method, built on a probabilistic model of VDJ rearrangement, was used to identify disease-linked TCR variants. TCRdb passed the public sequencing reads through fastp at Q25 and MiXCR, retaining productive beta sequences. CDR3 protein sequences are deduplicated, and each keeps its most common genes and DNA. The V and J calls and clone size come from TCRdb's table, not from the authors' own analysis. The sample includes 100,000 to 150,000 distinct CDR3 sequences, with roughly 10% observed a single time. The ten largest clones represent over 4% of the sample.

The sequenced sample consisted of blood, either unsorted or a sorted T cell fraction (not recorded which). Recombination joined TRBV9 with TRBJ2-3; the D gene identity is not certain. The clonotype comes from a female donor with ankylosing spondylitis or in good health (not recorded which). The DNA sequence is as follows: TGTGCCAGCAGCCCCCAGGTCTCAGATACGCAGTATTTT. Its protein reads: CASSPQVSDTQYF. Extended through the reference TRBV9 and TRBJ2-3 proteins, this CDR3 yields the full variable domain: DSGVTQTPKHLITATGQRVTLRCSPRSGDLSVYWYQQSLDQGLQFLIQYYNGEERAKGNILERFSAQQFPDLHSELNLSSLELGDSALYFCASSPQVSDTQYFGPGTRLTVL.